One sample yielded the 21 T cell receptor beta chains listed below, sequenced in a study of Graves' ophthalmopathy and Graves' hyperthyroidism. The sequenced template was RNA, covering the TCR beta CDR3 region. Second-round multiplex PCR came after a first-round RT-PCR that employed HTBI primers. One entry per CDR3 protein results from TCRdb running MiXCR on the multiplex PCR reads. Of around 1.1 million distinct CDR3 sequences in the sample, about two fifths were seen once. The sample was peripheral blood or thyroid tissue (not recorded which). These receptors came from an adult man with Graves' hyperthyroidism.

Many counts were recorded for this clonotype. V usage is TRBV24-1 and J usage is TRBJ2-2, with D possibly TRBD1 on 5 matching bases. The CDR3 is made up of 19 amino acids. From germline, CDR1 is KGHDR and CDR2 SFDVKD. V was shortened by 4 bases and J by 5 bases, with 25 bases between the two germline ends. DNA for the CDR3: TGTGCCACCAGTGACTCCCCCCAACGGTCAGGGCGGCAGACCGGGGAGCTGTTTTTT. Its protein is CATSDSPQRSGRQTGELFF.

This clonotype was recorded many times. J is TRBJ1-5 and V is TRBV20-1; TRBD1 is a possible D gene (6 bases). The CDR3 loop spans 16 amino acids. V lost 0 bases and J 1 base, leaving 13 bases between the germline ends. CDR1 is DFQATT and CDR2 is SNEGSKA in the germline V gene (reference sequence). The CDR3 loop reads CSARDGGRGSNQPQHF. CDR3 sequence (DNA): TGCAGTGCTAGAGATGGGGGGCGCGGGAGCAATCAGCCCCAGCATTTT.

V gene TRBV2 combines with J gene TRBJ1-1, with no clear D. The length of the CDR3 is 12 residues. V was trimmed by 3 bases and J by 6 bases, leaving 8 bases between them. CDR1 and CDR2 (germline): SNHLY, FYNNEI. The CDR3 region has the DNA TGTGCCAGCAGTGACGTTTTCTCTGAAGCTTTCTTT. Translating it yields CASSDVFSEAFF.

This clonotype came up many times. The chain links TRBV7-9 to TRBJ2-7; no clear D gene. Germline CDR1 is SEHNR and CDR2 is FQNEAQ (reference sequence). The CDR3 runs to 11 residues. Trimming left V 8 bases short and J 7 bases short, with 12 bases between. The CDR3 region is CASGRSMEQYF. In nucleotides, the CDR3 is TGTGCCAGCGGCAGGTCCATGGAGCAGTACTTC.

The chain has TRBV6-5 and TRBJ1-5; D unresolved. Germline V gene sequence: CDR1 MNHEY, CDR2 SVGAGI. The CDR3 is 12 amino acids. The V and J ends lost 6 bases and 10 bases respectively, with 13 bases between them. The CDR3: CASSPAGNPQHF. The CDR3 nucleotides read TGTGCCAGCAGCCCAGCGGGGAACCCCCAGCATTTT.

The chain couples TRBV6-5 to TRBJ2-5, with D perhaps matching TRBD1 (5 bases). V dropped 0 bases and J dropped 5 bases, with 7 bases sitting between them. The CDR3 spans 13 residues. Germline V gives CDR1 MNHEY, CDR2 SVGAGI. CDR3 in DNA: TGTGCCAGCAGTTACTCTAACAGGGAGACCCAGTACTTC. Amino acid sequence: CASSYSNRETQYF.

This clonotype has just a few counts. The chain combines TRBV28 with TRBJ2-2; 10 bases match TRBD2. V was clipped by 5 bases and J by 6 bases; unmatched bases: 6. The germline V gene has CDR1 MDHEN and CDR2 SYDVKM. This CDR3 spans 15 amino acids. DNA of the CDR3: TGTGCCAGCAGTAAGACTAGCGGGCGGTCCGGGGAGCTGTTTTTT. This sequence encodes CASSKTSGRSGELFF. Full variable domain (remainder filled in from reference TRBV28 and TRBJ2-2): DVKVTQSSRYLVKRTGEKVFLECVQDMDHENMFWYRQDPGLGLRLIYFSYDVKMKEKGDIPEGYSVSREKKERFSLILESASTNQTSMYLCASSKTSGRSGELFFGEGSRLTVL.

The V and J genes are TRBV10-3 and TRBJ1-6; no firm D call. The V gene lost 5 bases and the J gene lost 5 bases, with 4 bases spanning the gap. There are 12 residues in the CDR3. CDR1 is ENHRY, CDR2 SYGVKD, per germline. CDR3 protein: CAISLDNSPLHF. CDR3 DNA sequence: TGTGCCATCAGTTTAGATAATTCACCCCTCCACTTT.

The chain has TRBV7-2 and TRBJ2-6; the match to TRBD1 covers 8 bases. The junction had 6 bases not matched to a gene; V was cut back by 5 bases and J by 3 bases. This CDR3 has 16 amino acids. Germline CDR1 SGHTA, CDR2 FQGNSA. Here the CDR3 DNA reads TGTGCCAGCAGCCTAACAGGGGGTTTTGGGGCCAACGTCCTGACTTTC. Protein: CASSLTGGFGANVLTF.

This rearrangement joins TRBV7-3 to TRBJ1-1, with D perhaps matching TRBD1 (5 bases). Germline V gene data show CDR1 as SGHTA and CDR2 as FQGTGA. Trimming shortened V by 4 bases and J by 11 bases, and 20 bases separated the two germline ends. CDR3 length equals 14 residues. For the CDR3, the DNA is TGTGCCAGCAGCTCCCCAGGGCTGAAAGAAAGGGCTTTCTTT. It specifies CASSSPGLKERAFF.

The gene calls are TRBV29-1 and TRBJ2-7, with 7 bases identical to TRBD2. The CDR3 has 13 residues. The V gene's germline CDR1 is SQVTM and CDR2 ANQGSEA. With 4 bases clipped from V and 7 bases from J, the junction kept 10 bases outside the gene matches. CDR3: CSVVGGKMWEQYF. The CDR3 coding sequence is TGCAGCGTTGTCGGGGGGAAGATGTGGGAGCAGTACTTC.

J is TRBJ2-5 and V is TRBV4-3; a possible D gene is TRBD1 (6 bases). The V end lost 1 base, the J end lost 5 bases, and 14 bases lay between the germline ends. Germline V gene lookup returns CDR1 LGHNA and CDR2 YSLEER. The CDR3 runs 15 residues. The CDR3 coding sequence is TGCGCCAGCAGCCAAGGGGGGACATCCCTGGAGACCCAGTACTTC. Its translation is CASSQGGTSLETQYF.

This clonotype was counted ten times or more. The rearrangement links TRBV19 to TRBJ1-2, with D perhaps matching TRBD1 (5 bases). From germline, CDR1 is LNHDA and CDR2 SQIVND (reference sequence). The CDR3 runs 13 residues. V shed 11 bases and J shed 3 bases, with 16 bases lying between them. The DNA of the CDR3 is TGTGCCTCCTGGGGGAAGGAGGACTATGGCTACACCTTC. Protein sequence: CASWGKEDYGYTF.

Written as DNA, the CDR3 is TGTGCCACCAGCAGAGACCGGGACAGACTCCATGAGCAGTTCTTC. It codes for CATSRDRDRLHEQFF. This chain links TRBV15 with TRBJ2-1; 7 bases align to TRBD1. CDR3 length: 15 residues. The J segment lost 8 bases and the V segment lost 0 bases, leaving 7 bases of the junction unmatched. Germline V gene sequence: CDR1 LNHNV, CDR2 YYDKDF (reference sequence).

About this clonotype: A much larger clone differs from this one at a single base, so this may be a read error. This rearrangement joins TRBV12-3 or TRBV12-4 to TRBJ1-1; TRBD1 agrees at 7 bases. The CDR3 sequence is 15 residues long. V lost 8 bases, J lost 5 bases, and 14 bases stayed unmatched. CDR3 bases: TGTGCCAGCTGGGAAACAGGGGTAAGGAGTACTGAAGCTTTCTTT. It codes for CASWETGVRSTEAFF.

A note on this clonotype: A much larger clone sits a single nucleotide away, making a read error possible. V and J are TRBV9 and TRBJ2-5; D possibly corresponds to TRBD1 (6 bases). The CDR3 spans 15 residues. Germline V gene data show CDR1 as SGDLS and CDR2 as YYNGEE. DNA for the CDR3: TGTGCCAGCGGCGTGCAAGGACAGTTGAGAGAGACCCAGTACTTC. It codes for CASGVQGQLRETQYF.

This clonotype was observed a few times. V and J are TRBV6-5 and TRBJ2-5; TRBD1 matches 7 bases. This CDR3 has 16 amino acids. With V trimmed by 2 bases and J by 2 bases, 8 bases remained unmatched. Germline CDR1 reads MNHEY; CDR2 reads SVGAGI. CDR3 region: CASSYEEAGGQETQYF. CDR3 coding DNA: TGTGCCAGCAGTTACGAGGAGGCAGGGGGACAAGAGACCCAGTACTTC.

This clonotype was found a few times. The CDR3 coding sequence is TGTGCCAGCAGCCAAGTTGGGAGACCGGGACAGGGAAGGTACGAGCAGTACTTC. It yields the protein CASSQVGRPGQGRYEQYF. The V gene is TRBV14, the J gene TRBJ2-7; 9 bases line up with TRBD1. V was pared by 1 base and J by 4 bases, with 14 bases of the junction left unmatched. The CDR3 has 18 residues. Germline CDR1 is SGHDN and CDR2 is FVKESK.

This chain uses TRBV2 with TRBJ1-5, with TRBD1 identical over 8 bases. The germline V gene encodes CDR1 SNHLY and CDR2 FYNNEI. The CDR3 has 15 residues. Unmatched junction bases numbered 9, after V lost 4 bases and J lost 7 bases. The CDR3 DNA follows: TGTGCCAGCAGTGCTAGCGTACAGGGGGACCAGCCCCAGCATTTT. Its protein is CASSASVQGDQPQHF.

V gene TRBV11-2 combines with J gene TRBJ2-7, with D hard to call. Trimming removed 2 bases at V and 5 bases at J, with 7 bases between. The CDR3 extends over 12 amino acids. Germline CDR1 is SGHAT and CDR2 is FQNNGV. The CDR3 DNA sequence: TGTGCCAGCAGCTTAATCCTTGACGAGCAGTACTTC. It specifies CASSLILDEQYF.

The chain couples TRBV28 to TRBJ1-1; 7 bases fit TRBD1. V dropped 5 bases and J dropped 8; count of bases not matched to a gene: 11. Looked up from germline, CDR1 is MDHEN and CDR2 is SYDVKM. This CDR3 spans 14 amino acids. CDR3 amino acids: CASSRLDRRGEAFF. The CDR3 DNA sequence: TGTGCCAGCAGTCGGTTGGACAGGCGGGGAGAAGCTTTCTTT.